The 16 T cell receptor beta chains below were found in one sample sequenced in a study of beta chain features in type 1 diabetes (dated by TCRdb to 2016 to 2019). Library method: the immunoSEQ multiplex PCR assay. All of the isolated RNA was reverse transcribed with the High Capacity cDNA Reverse Transcription Kit, so expressed TCRB transcripts were sequenced. TCRdb holds this immuneACCESS table with in-frame rearrangements only. Some clones are missing; in checked studies, unresolved V genes explain under half, and the rest has no known cause. Here the sample has roughly 140,000 clones; 40% to 60% occur a single time. The ten largest clones take up around 0.39% of the sample. Sequenced material: Tregs from blood. The cell subset or site label, as the study defines it: regulatory CD4+ T cells. All receptors derive from a man between 18 and 29 years old in good health.

The V gene is TRBV6-5, the J gene TRBJ1-2; 8 bases are shared with TRBD1. Germline V gene data show CDR1 as MNHEY and CDR2 as SVGAGI. The CDR3 spans 13 residues. The V and J ends lost 2 bases and 13 bases, in that order; junction bases with no gene match: 9. CDR3 DNA: TGTGCCAGCAGTTACGGGACAGGAGTTACGGGCACCTTC. Its protein is CASSYGTGVTGTF.

This chain joins TRBV6-5 and TRBJ1-3, with D hard to call. Germline CDR1 is MNHEY and CDR2 is SVGAGI. The CDR3 extends over 16 amino acids. With 0 bases removed from V and 0 bases from J, the gap between germline ends came to 9 bases. The CDR3 reads CASSYSGLSSGNTIYF. CDR3 bases: TGTGCCAGCAGTTACTCGGGCTTGAGCTCTGGAAACACCATATATTTT.

The chain recombines TRBV29-1 with TRBJ2-6; a possible D gene is TRBD1 (5 bases). The germline CDR1 and CDR2 sequences are SQVTM and ANQGSEA. The CDR3 contains 14 residues. V was clipped by 6 bases and J by 0 bases, with 9 bases between them. CDR3 coding DNA: TGCAGCGTAATACAGGACTCTGGGGCCAACGTCCTGACTTTC. Translated, it gives CSVIQDSGANVLTF.

The chain joins TRBV4-3 to TRBJ2-1; 10 bases fit TRBD2. V was clipped by 4 bases and J by 4 bases; unmatched bases: 4. The CDR3 loop spans 15 amino acids. Germline assignment: CDR1 LGHNA and CDR2 YSLEER. For the CDR3, the DNA is TGCGCCAGCAGCCGCCGGACTAGCGGATACAATGAGCAGTTCTTC. Residues: CASSRRTSGYNEQFF.

This clone showed up just a few times. The CDR3 loop is CASGTGYNQPQHF. The CDR3 region has the DNA TGTGCTAGTGGAACAGGGTACAATCAGCCCCAGCATTTT. This sequence joins TRBV12-5 and TRBJ1-5, with D possibly matching TRBD1 (6 bases). The CDR3 has 13 amino acids. CDR1 LGHNT and CDR2 FRNRAP come from the germline V gene. The V and J ends lost 6 bases and 3 bases respectively, with 9 bases between them.

The V gene is TRBV9, the J gene TRBJ2-7, with D perhaps TRBD1 (6 bases). The germline V and J ends were trimmed by 0 bases and 4 bases, with 17 bases remaining between them. There are 16 residues in the CDR3. Germline CDR1 reads SGDLS; CDR2 reads YYNGEE. CDR3 loop: CASSVGSGQGSYEQYF. The CDR3 DNA reads TGTGCCAGCAGCGTAGGGTCTGGCCAGGGGAGTTACGAGCAGTACTTC.

The chain has TRBV7-9 and TRBJ2-2; 11 bases align to TRBD2. Trimming took 4 bases from V and 1 from J; bases not matched to a gene: 2. CDR1 and CDR2 (germline): SEHNR, FQNEAQ (reference sequence). The CDR3 contains 16 residues. CDR3 sequence reads: CASSSGLAGNTGELFF. The CDR3 DNA reads as TGTGCCAGCAGCTCAGGACTAGCGGGGAACACCGGGGAGCTGTTTTTT.

This chain links TRBV5-4 with TRBJ2-7, with D tentatively TRBD1 (6 bases). V gave up 2 bases and J gave up 7 bases, with 19 bases separating them. This CDR3 is built from 15 residues. The germline V gene has CDR1 SGHNT and CDR2 YYREEE (reference sequence). CDR3: CASSFLGGWGDEQYF. CDR3 sequence (DNA): TGTGCCAGCAGCTTTTTAGGGGGATGGGGCGATGAGCAGTACTTC.

This sequence joins TRBV5-6 and TRBJ1-3; D remains ambiguous. Trimming took off 0 bases at V and 4 bases at J, with 2 bases between the two ends. This CDR3 comprises 12 residues. Germline assignment: CDR1 SGHDT and CDR2 YYEEEE. The CDR3: CASSLVGNTIYF. The CDR3 nucleotides read TGTGCCAGCAGCTTGGTAGGAAACACCATATATTTT.

The chain uses TRBV4-1 and TRBJ2-3, with 10 bases fitting TRBD2. Germline values: CDR1 MGHRA, CDR2 YSYEKL. CDR3 size: 16 residues. V lost 2 bases to trimming and J lost 4 bases; unmatched junction nucleotides: 6. CDR3: CASSQFLAGVSDTQYF. The DNA for the CDR3 is TGCGCCAGCAGCCAATTTCTAGCGGGAGTATCAGATACGCAGTATTTT.

The rearrangement links TRBV7-3 to TRBJ2-5, with 9 positions matching TRBD1. J was trimmed by 4 bases and V by 4 bases; bases with no gene match: 7. This CDR3 has 15 residues. Germline loops: CDR1 SGHTA, CDR2 FQGTGA. CDR3 protein: CASSSSGQGPETQYF. For the CDR3, the DNA is TGTGCCAGCAGCTCCTCGGGACAGGGCCCAGAGACCCAGTACTTC.

The chain links TRBV25-1 to TRBJ2-1; the D is unclear. The V gene lost 2 bases and the J gene lost 6 bases, with 8 bases spanning the gap. There are 13 residues in the CDR3. CDR1 and CDR2 (germline): MGHDK, SYGVNS. The CDR3 region is CASSELTSNEQFF. The DNA for the CDR3 is TGTGCCAGCAGTGAACTGACTTCCAATGAGCAGTTCTTC.

This chain uses TRBV28 with TRBJ1-1; 9 positions agree with TRBD1. V shed 6 bases and J 7 bases; nucleotides not matched to a gene: 9. Germline assignment: CDR1 MDHEN and CDR2 SYDVKM. The CDR3 runs 14 residues. In DNA form, the CDR3 reads TGTGCCAGCAGCGACGGACAGGGGCCTTATGAAGCTTTCTTT. This gives the protein CASSDGQGPYEAFF.

This clone was picked up a small number of times. The chain is built from TRBV19 and TRBJ2-3, with TRBD2 matching 7 bases. CDR3 length: 15 amino acids. Germline V CDR1 and CDR2: LNHDA, SQIVND (reference sequence). With V trimmed by 4 bases and J by 4 bases, 8 bases remained unmatched. The CDR3 loop reads CASSKRRGGADTQYF. The CDR3 DNA reads TGTGCCAGTAGTAAACGGCGGGGAGGGGCAGATACGCAGTATTTT.

The chain has TRBV28 and TRBJ2-7; TRBD2 matches at 7 bases. The CDR3 runs to 15 residues. Germline loops: CDR1 MDHEN, CDR2 SYDVKM. Trimming cost V 6 bases and J 0 bases; bases outside gene matches: 8. CDR3: CASSRTSHSSYEQYF. The CDR3 bases are TGTGCCAGCAGCCGGACTAGTCATAGCTCCTACGAGCAGTACTTC.

The J gene is TRBJ1-2, the V gene TRBV27, with a weak D call TRBD1 (5 bases). Germline-derived CDR1 and CDR2 are MNHEY and SMNVEV (reference sequence). The CDR3 has 13 residues. V shed 2 bases and J shed 7 bases, with 11 bases lying between them. CDR3 DNA sequence: TGTGCCAGCAGTTTACGGGGGATGGCTGGCTACACCTTC. Residues: CASSLRGMAGYTF.